The 16 T cell receptor beta chains reported below all come from one sample, sequenced in a study of T cells expressing NK-cell markers. TCRdb re-called the 5' RACE reads and gives one entry per CDR3 protein, without DNA. The sample totals 350,000 to 400,000 distinct CDR3 sequences. The sample was blood T cells: a sorted CD56 or NKG2C T cell subset, CD4+ or CD8+ T cells, or bulk PBMC T cells (not recorded which). The receptor set was obtained from a woman aged 45-59 years in good health.

V is TRBV20-1 and J is TRBJ1-5; TCRdb designates TRBD1, a call that cannot be tested without DNA. Germline V gives CDR1 DFQATT, CDR2 SNEGSKA (reference sequence). The CDR3 contains 15 residues. The CDR3 sequence: CSATGGGRSNQPQHF.

This chain connects TRBV4-1 to TRBJ1-1; TCRdb's D call of TRBD1 is untestable without DNA. This CDR3 is 15 amino acids long. Germline V gene data show CDR1 as MGHRA and CDR2 as YSYEKL. CDR3 loop: CASSQPSRGDTEAFF.

The gene calls are TRBV5-5 and TRBJ2-1; TCRdb selects TRBD1, and the lack of DNA leaves this call unchecked. The length of the CDR3 is 15 residues. Germline V CDR1 and CDR2: SGHKS, YYEKEE (reference sequence). The CDR3 protein is CASSYPGTSNNEQFF.

CDR3 protein: CASSKTGAGNTIYF. The genes are TRBV19 and TRBJ1-3; TCRdb reports TRBD1, a call that lacks DNA to check it against. CDR1 is LNHDA, CDR2 SQIVND, per germline (reference sequence). The CDR3 has 14 residues.

This rearrangement joins TRBV7-2 to TRBJ2-5; TCRdb selects TRBD2, and the lack of DNA leaves this call unchecked. The CDR3 extends over 15 amino acids. From germline, CDR1 is SGHTA and CDR2 FQGNSA. CDR3 loop: CASSQFSGRRETQYF.

The chain carries TRBV5-1 and TRBJ2-5; lacking DNA, the TRBD2 call made by TCRdb goes unchecked. CDR3 size: 13 residues. Per germline, CDR1 SGHRS and CDR2 YFSETQ. The CDR3 loop is CASGTSGDLTQYF.

This chain joins TRBV5-1 and TRBJ1-1. The V gene's germline CDR1 is SGHRS and CDR2 YFSETQ. The CDR3 totals 16 residues. The CDR3 loop reads CASSPYKSTENTEAFF.

The chain employs TRBV4-2 and TRBJ2-4. Germline CDR1 LGHNA, CDR2 YNFKEQ. The CDR3 is made up of 17 amino acids. The chain's CDR3 is CASSQDLGFLAKNIQYF.

The chain is built from TRBV20-1 and TRBJ2-1; the TCRdb call, TRBD2, lacks DNA for checking. This CDR3 is built from 14 residues. Per germline, CDR1 DFQATT and CDR2 SNEGSKA (reference sequence). The CDR3 sequence is CSAKEGVTYNEQFF.

The CDR3 sequence is CSASPDFEQFF. The J gene is TRBJ2-1, the V gene TRBV20-1. This CDR3 contains 11 residues. Germline loops: CDR1 DFQATT, CDR2 SNEGSKA (reference sequence).

V is TRBV7-2 and J is TRBJ2-1. The CDR3 has 17 residues. CDR1 and CDR2 from the germline V gene are SGHTA and FQGNSA. The CDR3 region is CASSLARLARPYNEQFF.

The chain uses TRBV19 and TRBJ1-2. From germline, CDR1 is LNHDA and CDR2 SQIVND (reference sequence). This CDR3 contains 14 residues. The CDR3 reads CASSPSGGAYGYTF. Variable domain in full (rest from reference TRBV19 and TRBJ1-2): DGGITQSPKYLFRKEGQNVTLSCEQNLNHDAMYWYRQDPGQGLRLIYYSQIVNDFQKGDIAEGYSVSREKKESFPLTVTSAQKNPTAFYLCASSPSGGAYGYTFGSGTRLTVV.

The rearrangement links TRBV20-1 to TRBJ1-1; TCRdb's D gene call, TRBD1, goes unchecked for lack of DNA. The CDR3 totals 15 residues. The germline V gene encodes CDR1 DFQATT and CDR2 SNEGSKA (reference sequence). Here the CDR3 reads CSARKGGGRNSPAFF.

The V gene is TRBV4-1, the J gene TRBJ2-6. This CDR3 has 19 residues. The germline V gene encodes CDR1 MGHRA and CDR2 YSYEKL. CDR3 sequence reads: CASSQGLVLDSPGANVLTF.

CDR3 region: CASRSGTRDEQFF. The V call is TRBV7-2, the J call TRBJ2-1; TCRdb gives TRBD2 as the D gene, but with no DNA this cannot be confirmed. The CDR3 spans 13 residues. CDR1 is SGHTA and CDR2 is FQGNSA in the germline V gene.

J is TRBJ2-4 and V is TRBV29-1; the TCRdb call, TRBD2, lacks DNA for checking. This CDR3 contains 16 residues. From germline, CDR1 is SQVTM and CDR2 ANQGSEA. This CDR3 reads CSVGSGREGNKNIQYF.